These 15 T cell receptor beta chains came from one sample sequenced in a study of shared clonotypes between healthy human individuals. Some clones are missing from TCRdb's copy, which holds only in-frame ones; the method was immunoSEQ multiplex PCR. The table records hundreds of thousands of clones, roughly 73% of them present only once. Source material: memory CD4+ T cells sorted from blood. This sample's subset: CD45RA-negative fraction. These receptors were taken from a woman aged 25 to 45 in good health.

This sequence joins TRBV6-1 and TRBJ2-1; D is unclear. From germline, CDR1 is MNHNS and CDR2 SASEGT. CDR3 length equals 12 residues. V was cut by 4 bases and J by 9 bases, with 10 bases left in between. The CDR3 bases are TGTGCCAGCAGTGTGATTGCGGTTGAGCAGTTCTTC. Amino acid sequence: CASSVIAVEQFF.

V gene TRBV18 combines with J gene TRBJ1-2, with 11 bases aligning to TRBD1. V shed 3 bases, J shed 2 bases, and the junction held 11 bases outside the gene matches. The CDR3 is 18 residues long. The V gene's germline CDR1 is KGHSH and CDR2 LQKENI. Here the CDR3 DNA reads TGTGCCAGCTCACCGCCCGGCCGGGACAGGGGGTTCAACTATGGCTACACCTTC. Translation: CASSPPGRDRGFNYGYTF.

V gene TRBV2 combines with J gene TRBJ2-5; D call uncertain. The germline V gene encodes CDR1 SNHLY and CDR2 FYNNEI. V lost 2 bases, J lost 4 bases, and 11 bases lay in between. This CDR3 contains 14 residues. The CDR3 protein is CASSEFRNGETQYF. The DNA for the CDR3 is TGTGCCAGCAGTGAATTCCGGAACGGAGAGACCCAGTACTTC. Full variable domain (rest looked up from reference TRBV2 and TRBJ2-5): EPEVTQTPSHQVTQMGQEVILRCVPISNHLYFYWYRQILGQKVEFLVSFYNNEISEKSEIFDDQFSVERPDGSNFTLKIRSTKLEDSAMYFCASSEFRNGETQYFGPGTRLLVL.

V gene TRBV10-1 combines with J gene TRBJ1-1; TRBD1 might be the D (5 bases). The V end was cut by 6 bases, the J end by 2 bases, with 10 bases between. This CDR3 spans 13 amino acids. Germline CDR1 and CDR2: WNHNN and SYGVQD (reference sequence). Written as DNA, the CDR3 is TGCGCCAGCAGGATGACAGCAAACACTGAAGCTTTCTTT. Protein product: CASRMTANTEAFF.

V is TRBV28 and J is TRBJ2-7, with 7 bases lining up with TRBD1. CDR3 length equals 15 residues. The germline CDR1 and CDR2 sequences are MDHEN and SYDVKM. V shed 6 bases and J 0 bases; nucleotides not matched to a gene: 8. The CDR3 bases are TGTGCCAGCAGAAATGGACAGGAGATCTCCTACGAGCAGTACTTC. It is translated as CASRNGQEISYEQYF.

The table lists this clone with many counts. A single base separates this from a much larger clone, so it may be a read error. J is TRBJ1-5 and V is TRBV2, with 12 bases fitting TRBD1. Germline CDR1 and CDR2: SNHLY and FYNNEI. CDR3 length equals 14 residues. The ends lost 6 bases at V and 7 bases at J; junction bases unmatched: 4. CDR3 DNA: TGTGCCAGCAGCGCCGGGACAGGGGGCCAGCCCCAGCATTTT. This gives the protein CASSAGTGGQPQHF.

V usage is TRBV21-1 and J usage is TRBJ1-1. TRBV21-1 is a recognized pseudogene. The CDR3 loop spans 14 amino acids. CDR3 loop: CASTASGRNTEAFF. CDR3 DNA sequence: TGTGCCAGCACCGCAAGTGGACGGAACACTGAAGCTTTCTTT.

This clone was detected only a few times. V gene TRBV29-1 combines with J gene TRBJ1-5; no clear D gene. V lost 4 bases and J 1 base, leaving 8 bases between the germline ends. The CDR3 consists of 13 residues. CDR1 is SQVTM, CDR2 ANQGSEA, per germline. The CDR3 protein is CSVAHRSNQPQHF. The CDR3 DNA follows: TGCAGCGTTGCTCACCGAAGCAATCAGCCCCAGCATTTT.

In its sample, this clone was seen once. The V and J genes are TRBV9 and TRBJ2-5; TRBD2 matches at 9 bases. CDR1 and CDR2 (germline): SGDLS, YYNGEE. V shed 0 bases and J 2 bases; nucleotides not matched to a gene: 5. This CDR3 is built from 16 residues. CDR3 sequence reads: CASSVGNLAGQETQYF. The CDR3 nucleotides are TGTGCCAGCAGCGTAGGTAATCTAGCGGGACAAGAGACCCAGTACTTC. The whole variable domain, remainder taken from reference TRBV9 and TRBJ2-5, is DSGVTQTPKHLITATGQRVTLRCSPRSGDLSVYWYQQSLDQGLQFLIQYYNGEERAKGNILERFSAQQFPDLHSELNLSSLELGDSALYFCASSVGNLAGQETQYFGPGTRLLVL.

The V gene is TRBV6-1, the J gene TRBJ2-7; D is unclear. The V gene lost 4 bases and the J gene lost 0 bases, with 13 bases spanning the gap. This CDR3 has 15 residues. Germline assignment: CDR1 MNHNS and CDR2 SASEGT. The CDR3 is CASSGVAFTSYEQYF. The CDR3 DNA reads TGTGCCAGCAGTGGCGTCGCTTTTACCTCCTACGAGCAGTACTTC.

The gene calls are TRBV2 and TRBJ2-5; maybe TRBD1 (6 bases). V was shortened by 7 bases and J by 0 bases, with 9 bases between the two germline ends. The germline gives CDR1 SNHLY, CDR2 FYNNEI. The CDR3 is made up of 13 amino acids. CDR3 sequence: CASTQGDQETQYF. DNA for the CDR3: TGTGCCAGCACACAGGGTGACCAAGAGACCCAGTACTTC.

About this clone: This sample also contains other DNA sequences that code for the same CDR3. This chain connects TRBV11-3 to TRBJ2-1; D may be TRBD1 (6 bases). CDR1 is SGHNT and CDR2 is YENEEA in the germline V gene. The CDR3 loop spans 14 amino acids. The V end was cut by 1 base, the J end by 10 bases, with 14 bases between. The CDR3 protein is CASSLGLTGNEQFF. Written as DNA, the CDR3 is TGTGCCAGCAGCTTAGGTCTTACAGGGAACGAGCAGTTCTTC.

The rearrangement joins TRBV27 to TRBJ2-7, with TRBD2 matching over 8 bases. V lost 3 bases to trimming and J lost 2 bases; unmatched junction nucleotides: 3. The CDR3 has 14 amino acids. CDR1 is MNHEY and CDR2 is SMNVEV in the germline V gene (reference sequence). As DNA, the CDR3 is TGTGCCAGCAGTTTCGCGCGGGGGGCCTACGAGCAGTACTTC. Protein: CASSFARGAYEQYF.

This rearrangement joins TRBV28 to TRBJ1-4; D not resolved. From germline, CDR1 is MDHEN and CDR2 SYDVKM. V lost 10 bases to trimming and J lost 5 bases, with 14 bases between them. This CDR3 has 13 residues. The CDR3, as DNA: TGTGCCATCCTTGGCCCGGGGAATGAAAAACTGTTTTTT. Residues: CAILGPGNEKLFF.

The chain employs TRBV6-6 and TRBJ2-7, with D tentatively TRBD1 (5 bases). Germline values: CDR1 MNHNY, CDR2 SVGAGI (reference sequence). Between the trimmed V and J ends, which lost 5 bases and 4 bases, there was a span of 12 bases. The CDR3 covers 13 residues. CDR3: CASSPPGLYEQYF. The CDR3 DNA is TGTGCCAGCAGTCCCCCAGGGTTGTACGAGCAGTACTTC.